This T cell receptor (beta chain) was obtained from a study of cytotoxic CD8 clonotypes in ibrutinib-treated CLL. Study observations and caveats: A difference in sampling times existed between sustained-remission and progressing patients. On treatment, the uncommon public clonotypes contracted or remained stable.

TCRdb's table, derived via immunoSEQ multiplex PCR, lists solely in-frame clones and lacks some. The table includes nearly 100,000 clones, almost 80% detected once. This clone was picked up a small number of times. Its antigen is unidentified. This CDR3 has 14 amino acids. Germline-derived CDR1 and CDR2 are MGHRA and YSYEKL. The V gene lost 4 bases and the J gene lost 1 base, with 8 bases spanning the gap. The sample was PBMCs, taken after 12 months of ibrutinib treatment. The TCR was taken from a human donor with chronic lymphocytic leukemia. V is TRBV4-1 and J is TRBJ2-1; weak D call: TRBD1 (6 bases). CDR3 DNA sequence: TGCGCCAGCAGCCTGGACAGTTCCTACAATGAGCAGTTCTTC. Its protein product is CASSLDSSYNEQFF.